The clone carrying this T cell receptor (beta chain) was seen ten or more times. Its antigen remains unknown. 5'RACE with 10-nucleotide random UMIs generated the cDNA. Every sequencing run drew on 15-18 subjects and yielded over 190 million TCR-beta sequences. One entry per CDR3 protein results from TCRdb running MiXCR on the 5' RACE reads. The sample yields some 54,000 distinct CDR3 sequences, about 10% seen once. This record comes from a study of neurological immune-mediated disorders. Time point meaning: longitudinal time-point 1 (baseline). The unsorted libraries had their origin in 2 million PBMCs stored at -80 C. The CDR3 sequence is 15 residues long. CDR1 and CDR2 from the germline V gene are SGHTA and FQGNSA. Trimming cost V 0 bases and J 7 bases, with 13 bases left between them. Findings and caveats of the study: TCR clonal expansion peaked in HTLV-1-associated myelopathy patients and was lowest in multiple sclerosis patients.

Material: PBMCs. The chain has TRBV7-2 and TRBJ1-5; TRBD1 is a possible D gene (5 bases). The source is a male donor with HTLV-1-associated myelopathy (HAM/TSP). The CDR3 DNA is TGTGCCAGCAGCTTAGCCGGGGGGGGAAAACAGCCCCAGCATTTT. Translated, it gives CASSLAGGGKQPQHF. Based on the CDR3 plus reference TRBV7-2 and TRBJ1-5, the full variable domain is GAGVSQSPSNKVTEKGKDVELRCDPISGHTALYWYRQSLGQGLEFLIYFQGNSAPDKSGLPSDRFSAERTGGSVSTLTIQRTQQEDSAVYLCASSLAGGGKQPQHFGDGTRLSIL.